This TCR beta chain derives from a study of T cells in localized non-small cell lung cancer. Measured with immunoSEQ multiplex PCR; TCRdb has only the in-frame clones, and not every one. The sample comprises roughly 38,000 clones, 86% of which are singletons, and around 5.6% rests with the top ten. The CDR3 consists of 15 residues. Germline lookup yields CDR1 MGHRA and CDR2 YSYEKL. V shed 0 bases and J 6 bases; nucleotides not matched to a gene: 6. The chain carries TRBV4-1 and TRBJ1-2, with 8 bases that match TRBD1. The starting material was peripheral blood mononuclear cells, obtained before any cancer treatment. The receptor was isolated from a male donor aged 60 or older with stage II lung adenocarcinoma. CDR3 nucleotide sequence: TGCGCCAGCAGCCAAGAAAGGACAGGGAACCATGGCTACACCTTC. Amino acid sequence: CASSQERTGNHGYTF.